Listed below are T cell receptor beta chains from one sample, sequenced in a study of blood T cell repertoires in COVID-19. Using immunoSEQ multiplex PCR, the repertoire was profiled, and TCRdb retains in-frame clones only, with some absent. The repertoire holds some 120,000 clones, with 90% as singletons. Sequenced input: peripheral blood. These receptors all stem from a man aged 45-65 years with active COVID-19. The CDR3 runs from the conserved cysteine through the conserved F or W. A D gene is named only where the DNA matches it firmly. The size of a clone is reported for some rows only, either as once, few or many, or as a class for expanded clones.

J: TRBJ2-5; D: TRBD2; size: .; length: 15; V: TRBV2; CDR3: CASSESLAGVETQYF; DNA: TGTGCCAGCAGTGAATCGCTAGCGGGAGTTGAGACCCAGTACTTC
J: TRBJ2-1; D: .; size: .; length: 16; V: TRBV24-1; CDR3: CATSVPSASSYNEQFF; DNA: TGTGCCACCAGTGTACCTAGCGCTAGCTCCTACAATGAGCAGTTCTTC
J: TRBJ1-5; D: TRBD1; size: .; length: 13; V: TRBV19; CDR3: CASSGQGYQPQHF; DNA: TGTGCCAGTAGTGGACAGGGTTATCAGCCCCAGCATTTT
J: TRBJ1-1; D: .; size: .; length: 14; V: TRBV19; CDR3: CASSIVSMDTEAFF; DNA: TGTGCCAGTAGTATTGTCAGTATGGACACTGAAGCTTTCTTT
J: TRBJ2-1; D: .; size: .; length: 14; V: TRBV15; CDR3: CATSRGGTYNEQFF; DNA: TGTGCCACCAGCAGAGGAGGGACCTACAATGAGCAGTTCTTC
J: TRBJ2-2; D: TRBD2; size: .; length: 16; V: TRBV10-2; CDR3: CASSEIVAGLGGELFF; DNA: TGCGCCAGCAGTGAGATAGTAGCGGGATTAGGCGGGGAGCTGTTTTTT
J: TRBJ2-1; D: .; size: few; length: 13; V: TRBV9; CDR3: CASSVTAAGEQFF; DNA: TGTGCCAGCAGCGTTACTGCTGCCGGGGAGCAGTTCTTC
J: TRBJ2-7; D: TRBD1; size: .; length: 15; V: TRBV6-6; CDR3: CASRATGESSYEQYF; DNA: TGTGCCAGCAGAGCTACAGGGGAGAGCTCCTACGAGCAGTACTTC
J: TRBJ1-6; D: .; size: .; length: 14; V: TRBV3-1/TRBV3-2; CDR3: CASSQGTLNSPLHF; DNA: TGTGCCAGCAGCCAAGGGACACTAAATTCACCCCTCCACTTT
J: TRBJ2-2; D: TRBD1; size: .; length: 17; V: TRBV30; CDR3: CAWSVPLQGMGTGELFF; DNA: TGTGCCTGGAGTGTACCCCTACAGGGGATGGGCACCGGGGAGCTGTTTTTT
J: TRBJ2-3; D: .; size: .; length: 14; V: TRBV18; CDR3: CASSPLDITDTQYF; DNA: TGTGCCAGCTCACCTTTGGACATTACAGATACGCAGTATTTT
J: TRBJ2-1; D: .; size: .; length: 14; V: TRBV15; CDR3: CATSRDKGFDEQFF; DNA: TGTGCCACCAGCAGAGATAAGGGGTTCGATGAGCAGTTCTTC
J: TRBJ2-7; D: TRBD1; size: .; length: 14; V: TRBV4-1; CDR3: CASSQEGGLDEQYF; DNA: TGCGCCAGCAGCCAAGAAGGGGGCCTGGACGAGCAGTACTTC
J: TRBJ2-2; D: TRBD2; size: .; length: 14; V: TRBV5-1; CDR3: CASSLEAGAGELFF; DNA: TGCGCCAGCAGCTTGGAAGCGGGGGCCGGGGAGCTGTTTTTT